Listed here are 21 T cell receptor beta chains from one sample, sequenced in a study of CD8+ T cells in alopecia areata (dated by TCRdb to 2016 to 2019). Libraries came from the immunoSEQ multiplex PCR assay. To provide template for TCR sequencing, every sample had RNA extracted and reverse transcribed into cDNA. This is the immuneACCESS table as TCRdb keeps it, with only in-frame sequences that have V and J called. A part of the clones is gone; compared with another copy, unresolved V genes explain less than half, and the rest is unexplained. The sample table contains over 150,000 clones; only one count was recorded for roughly three fifths of them. The top ten clonotypes cover 0.69% of the sample. The sample's time point, from its label and the paper: four to five weeks on oral tofacitinib. The treatment or condition label here, explained by the study, means: oral pan-JAK inhibitor, 5-10 mg twice daily.

Here the sequenced sample was CD4+ T cells sorted from blood, taken at week 4, from a patient treated with tofacitinib. The receptors come from a human donor with alopecia areata.

On this clone itself: One end of the junction does not line up with germline, which may come from a read error. This rearrangement joins TRBV7-2 to TRBJ2-2, with 12 bases aligning to TRBD2. Germline-derived CDR1 and CDR2 are SGHTA and FQGNSA. This CDR3 comprises 14 residues. DNA of the CDR3: TGTGCCAGCAGCCTAGCGGGAGGGCCCGGGGAGCTGTTTTTT. It is translated as CASSLAGGPGELFF. Drawing the rest from reference TRBV7-2 and TRBJ2-2, the complete variable domain is GAGVSQSPSNKVTEKGKDVELRCDPISGHTALYWYRQSLGQGLEFLIYFQGNSAPDKSGLPSDRFSAERTGGSVSTLTIQRTQQEDSAVYLCASSLAGGPGELFFGEGSRLTVL.

The chain combines TRBV7-6 with TRBJ1-1; 9 bases are a match to TRBD1. The germline CDR1 and CDR2 sequences are SGHVS and FNYEAQ. The CDR3 totals 14 residues. V lost 5 bases to trimming and J lost 5 bases; unmatched junction nucleotides: 6. DNA of the CDR3: TGTGCCAGCAGCGCCGGGACAGGGAATACTGAAGCTTTCTTT. Its translation is CASSAGTGNTEAFF.

This clone was recorded a few times. This chain uses TRBV5-6 with TRBJ1-2; 8 bases line up with TRBD1. The V and J ends lost 7 bases and 0 bases, in that order; junction bases with no gene match: 11. This CDR3 contains 16 residues. The germline gives CDR1 SGHDT, CDR2 YYEEEE. CDR3 sequence reads: CASSDGTGHSNYGYTF. Here the CDR3 DNA reads TGTGCCAGCTCCGACGGGACAGGCCACTCTAACTATGGCTACACCTTC.

This clone was seen a handful of times. The CDR3 sequence is CSVNGLPEQYF. The CDR3 DNA sequence: TGCAGTGTCAATGGACTCCCGGAGCAGTACTTC. This chain links TRBV20-1 with TRBJ2-7; a weak D match, TRBD2 (5 bases). In germline, CDR1 is DFQATT, CDR2 SNEGSKA (reference sequence). Trimming left V 7 bases short and J 7 bases short, with 14 bases between. CDR3 length: 11 amino acids.

The chain combines TRBV4-3 with TRBJ2-4; D may be TRBD1 (6 bases). The germline CDR1 and CDR2 sequences are LGHNA and YSLEER. V shed 5 bases and J shed 4 bases, with 18 bases lying between them. The CDR3 totals 16 residues. CDR3: CASSASKQGNKNIQYF. As DNA, the CDR3 is TGCGCCAGCAGCGCATCGAAACAGGGAAATAAAAACATTCAGTACTTC.

This clone was seen more than once but under ten times. The genes are TRBV29-1 and TRBJ2-2, with 7 bases fitting TRBD1. This CDR3 comprises 15 residues. V lost 7 bases to trimming and J lost 0 bases; unmatched junction nucleotides: 8. CDR1 is SQVTM, CDR2 ANQGSEA, per germline. CDR3 in DNA: TGCAGCGCACGACAGGGCTCAGCGAACACCGGGGAGCTGTTTTTT. It specifies CSARQGSANTGELFF.

The gene calls are TRBV30 and TRBJ2-5; 7 bases align to TRBD1. The V and J ends lost 0 bases and 5 bases, in that order; junction bases with no gene match: 12. Germline V CDR1 and CDR2: GTSNPN, SVGIG (reference sequence). This CDR3 contains 16 residues. The CDR3 bases are TGTGCCTGGAGTGTACGTTTGGACAGGAGTATTGAGACCCAGTACTTC. It encodes CAWSVRLDRSIETQYF.

CDR3: CASSLGVGGNQPQHF. The CDR3 bases are TGCGCCAGCAGCCTGGGGGTGGGAGGCAATCAGCCCCAGCATTTT. V usage is TRBV5-1 and J usage is TRBJ1-5; tentative D call: TRBD1 (5 bases). The CDR3 runs to 15 residues. V gave up 4 bases and J gave up 2 bases, with 13 bases separating them. Germline CDR1 SGHRS, CDR2 YFSETQ.

This clone was observed many times. V is TRBV5-1 and J is TRBJ1-2; 8 bases are a match to TRBD1. V shed 4 bases and J 12 bases; nucleotides not matched to a gene: 14. CDR3 length equals 14 residues. The germline V gene encodes CDR1 SGHRS and CDR2 YFSETQ. The CDR3 is CASSPQGAGEPDTF. The CDR3 DNA follows: TGCGCCAGCAGCCCCCAGGGGGCCGGGGAACCCGACACCTTC.

The genes are TRBV30 and TRBJ2-3; a possible D gene is TRBD1 (6 bases). CDR3 length: 13 amino acids. From germline, CDR1 is GTSNPN and CDR2 SVGIG (reference sequence). V lost 2 bases to trimming and J lost 2 bases, with 8 bases between them. The CDR3 DNA reads TGTGCCTGGAGTAACAGGGACACAGATACGCAGTATTTT. It encodes CAWSNRDTDTQYF.

V usage is TRBV30 and J usage is TRBJ1-1, with D tentatively TRBD1 (6 bases). The CDR3 loop spans 13 amino acids. V was clipped by 0 bases and J by 11 bases, with 16 bases between them. Per germline, CDR1 GTSNPN and CDR2 SVGIG (reference sequence). CDR3 protein: CAWSVDPMGAAFF. CDR3 coding DNA: TGTGCCTGGAGTGTAGATCCTATGGGGGCTGCTTTCTTT.

The chain has TRBV9 and TRBJ2-3; 8 nucleotides align to TRBD1. The CDR3 runs 14 residues. Per the germline V gene, CDR1 is SGDLS and CDR2 is YYNGEE. Germline trimming cut 3 bases from V and 1 base from J; bases unmatched to any gene: 1. CDR3 bases: TGTGCCAGCAGCGAGGGACAGGGCACAGATACGCAGTATTTT. Its translation: CASSEGQGTDTQYF. Complete variable domain (other parts from reference TRBV9 and TRBJ2-3): DSGVTQTPKHLITATGQRVTLRCSPRSGDLSVYWYQQSLDQGLQFLIQYYNGEERAKGNILERFSAQQFPDLHSELNLSSLELGDSALYFCASSEGQGTDTQYFGPGTRLTVL.

This chain uses TRBV30 with TRBJ1-1, with 8 nucleotides matching TRBD1. This CDR3 is built from 13 residues. Germline CDR1 is GTSNPN and CDR2 is SVGIG (reference sequence). V gave up 5 bases and J gave up 4 bases; unmatched junction bases: 6. The CDR3 sequence is CAWGQGLGTEAFF. The CDR3 nucleotides read TGTGCCTGGGGACAGGGTTTGGGCACTGAAGCTTTCTTT.

The rearrangement links TRBV15 to TRBJ1-1; D is undetermined. The CDR3 totals 13 residues. Germline-derived CDR1 and CDR2 are LNHNV and YYDKDF (reference sequence). V dropped 0 bases and J dropped 8 bases, with 10 bases sitting between them. The CDR3 DNA follows: TGTGCCACCAGCAGAGATAGGGCCAACGAAGCTTTCTTT. It yields the protein CATSRDRANEAFF.

The chain couples TRBV2 to TRBJ2-1; D gene ambiguous. The CDR3 totals 14 residues. V gave up 7 bases and J gave up 5 bases, with 15 bases separating them. In germline, CDR1 is SNHLY, CDR2 FYNNEI. This CDR3 reads CASTRVSKNNEQFF. The DNA of the CDR3 is TGTGCCAGCACCCGAGTATCGAAGAACAATGAGCAGTTCTTC.

Comment on this clone: The same CDR3 can be traced to other DNA sequences in this sample. This chain joins TRBV29-1 and TRBJ1-1, with D unclear. The V gene lost 1 base and the J gene lost 4 bases, with 4 bases spanning the gap. This CDR3 region has 11 residues. From germline, CDR1 is SQVTM and CDR2 ANQGSEA. CDR3 DNA sequence: TGCAGCGTTGAAGGTAGCACTGAAGCTTTCTTT. It translates to CSVEGSTEAFF.

Worth noting for this clone: This sample includes further DNA sequences coding for the same CDR3. The rearrangement joins TRBV5-1 to TRBJ2-2; D gene ambiguous. Germline V CDR1 and CDR2: SGHRS, YFSETQ. Trimming shortened V by 2 bases and J by 1 base, and 6 bases separated the two germline ends. This CDR3 has 14 residues. CDR3: CASSFGGNTGELFF. CDR3 nucleotide sequence: TGCGCCAGCAGCTTTGGCGGGAACACCGGGGAGCTGTTTTTT.

The rearrangement joins TRBV6-6 to TRBJ2-5, with D unclear. This CDR3 is 12 amino acids long. Looked up from germline, CDR1 is MNHNY and CDR2 is SVGAGI (reference sequence). Trimming removed 2 bases from V and 5 bases from J, with 6 bases in between. CDR3 region: CASSYLRETQYF. The CDR3 region has the DNA TGTGCCAGCAGTTACCTGAGGGAGACCCAGTACTTC.

V gene TRBV23-1 combines with J gene TRBJ2-5; no reliable D call. TRBV23-1 is labeled an ORF, and its function is uncertain. The CDR3 has 14 amino acids. V gave up 3 bases and J gave up 1 base, with 9 bases separating them. CDR3 bases: TGCGCCAGCAGTCATTCCCGGCCCCAAGAGACCCAGTACTTC. It yields the protein CASSHSRPQETQYF.

The chain carries TRBV30 and TRBJ1-1, with D tentatively TRBD1 (6 bases). Germline V gene sequence: CDR1 GTSNPN, CDR2 SVGIG (reference sequence). There are 12 residues in the CDR3. V lost 3 bases and J lost 10, with 15 bases in between. The CDR3 DNA is TGTGCCTGGAGCCGGACAGAAACCGGAGCTTTCTTT. Amino acid sequence: CAWSRTETGAFF.

The table lists this clone with a count of one. The gene calls are TRBV29-1 and TRBJ2-5; no definite D call. Germline-derived CDR1 and CDR2 are SQVTM and ANQGSEA. The CDR3 totals 16 residues. V lost 6 bases and J 1 base, leaving 21 bases between the germline ends. The CDR3 loop reads CSVAMNIASLQETQYF. CDR3 bases: TGCAGCGTCGCTATGAACATCGCCAGCCTCCAAGAGACCCAGTACTTC.